This record covers a single T cell receptor (beta chain). A much larger clone differs by one base, so this may be a read error. The sample belongs to a study of T cells in Graves' hyperthyroidism and ophthalmopathy. Across the study: Initial diagnosis, before any treatment, was when peripheral blood was collected.

Germline V gene lookup returns CDR1 DFQATT and CDR2 SNEGSKA (reference sequence). The ends were cut back, 6 bases at V and 5 bases at J, with 23 bases in the middle. The CDR3 runs 15 residues. Amplified regions were TCR beta CDR3 sequences from RNA transcripts. HTBI primers were the set used in a first-round RT-PCR of the TCR CDR3. TCRdb re-derived calls from the multiplex PCR reads in MiXCR, one entry per CDR3 protein. The table includes about 320,000 distinct CDR3 sequences, 16% detected once. This chain uses TRBV20-1 with TRBJ2-7; D is perhaps TRBD1 (6 bases). This clonotype originated in a young man with Graves' hyperthyroidism. Sequenced sample: blood. As DNA, the CDR3 is TGCAGTGCGACCCGAGGGGGACGACCCCCCAACGAGCAGTACTTC. As protein: CSATRGGRPPNEQYF.